One and the same sample provided the 9 T cell receptor beta chains below, sequenced in a study of blood T cells in healthy people across ages. Next came a second PCR, run for roughly 6 to 11 cycles, which used a sample-barcoded 5' primer along with a J-beta primer mix. TCRdb recomputed calls from the 5' RACE reads with MiXCR, one row per CDR3 protein. This sample has approximately 850,000 distinct CDR3 sequences, with under 45% found just once. The sequencing input was blood. The receptors here all came from a man aged 60-69 years in good health.

This clonotype was seen more than once but under ten times. The rearrangement joins TRBV5-1 to TRBJ2-3, with D possibly TRBD1 on 6 matching bases. This CDR3 region has 16 residues. Germline V gene sequence: CDR1 SGHRS, CDR2 YFSETQ. Trimming shortened V by 2 bases and J by 4 bases, and 17 bases separated the two germline ends. The CDR3 nucleotides are TGCGCCAGCAGCTTTGGTGGGGGCACAGCCGCAGATACGCAGTATTTT. Protein sequence: CASSFGGGTAADTQYF.

There are many counts of this clonotype. The J gene is TRBJ2-5, the V gene TRBV9; D is uncertain. The germline gives CDR1 SGDLS, CDR2 YYNGEE. The ends were cut back, 4 bases at V and 7 bases at J, with 17 bases in the middle. The CDR3 extends over 14 amino acids. CDR3 nucleotide sequence: TGTGCCAGCAGCCGGAGTCTACCAAGAGGGACCCAGTACTTC. Its translation: CASSRSLPRGTQYF.

The V call is TRBV3-1, the J call TRBJ2-1; 8 bases fit TRBD2. Per the germline V gene, CDR1 is LGHDT and CDR2 is YNNKEL (reference sequence). The CDR3 sequence is 13 residues long. Losses at the gene ends were 4 bases for V and 12 bases for J; bases not matched to a gene: 8. The CDR3 DNA follows: TGTGCCAGCAGCCCAGCGGGGGCCCCAGTGCAGTTCTTC. This gives the protein CASSPAGAPVQFF.

About this clonotype itself: A read error is possible here, since a much larger clone lies one base away. CDR3 sequence reads: CASSINGRFQETQYF. In DNA, the CDR3 is TGTGCCAGCAGTATCAACGGCAGATTTCAAGAGACCCAGTACTTC. This chain joins TRBV21-1 and TRBJ2-5. TRBV21-1 is a recognized pseudogene. This CDR3 spans 15 amino acids.

The count of this clonotype is one. This rearrangement joins TRBV7-2 to TRBJ2-1; D remains ambiguous. The germline V gene encodes CDR1 SGHTA and CDR2 FQGNSA. V lost 2 bases and J 10 bases, leaving 15 bases between the germline ends. The CDR3 consists of 14 residues. The CDR3 protein is CASSLRQVNYEQFF. The DNA of the CDR3 is TGTGCCAGCAGCTTAAGGCAGGTAAACTACGAGCAGTTCTTC. The entire variable domain, with the rest obtained from reference TRBV7-2 and TRBJ2-1, is as follows: GAGVSQSPSNKVTEKGKDVELRCDPISGHTALYWYRQSLGQGLEFLIYFQGNSAPDKSGLPSDRFSAERTGGSVSTLTIQRTQQEDSAVYLCASSLRQVNYEQFFGPGTRLTVL.

V gene TRBV24-1 combines with J gene TRBJ2-3; 9 positions agree with TRBD2. The J segment lost 2 bases and the V segment lost 4 bases, leaving 6 bases of the junction unmatched. Germline lookup yields CDR1 KGHDR and CDR2 SFDVKD. The length of the CDR3 is 16 residues. This CDR3 reads CATSDPAGGHTDTQYF. The CDR3 region has the DNA TGTGCCACCAGTGACCCAGCGGGGGGCCACACAGATACGCAGTATTTT.

The V call is TRBV20-1, the J call TRBJ2-5, with unresolved D. The germline CDR1 and CDR2 sequences are DFQATT and SNEGSKA (reference sequence). V was cut by 3 bases and J by 0 bases, with 17 bases left in between. The CDR3 loop spans 16 amino acids. CDR3 nucleotides: TGCAGTGCTAGCCTGTGGAAGCCAACGTACCAAGAGACCCAGTACTTC. Translated: CSASLWKPTYQETQYF.

This clonotype was picked up a small number of times. The V gene is TRBV3-1, the J gene TRBJ2-7, with D possibly TRBD1 on 5 matching bases. V lost 1 base and J 2 bases, leaving 15 bases between the germline ends. Germline loops: CDR1 LGHDT, CDR2 YNNKEL (reference sequence). The CDR3 length is 16 residues. DNA for the CDR3: TGTGCCAGCAGCCAAGTCTACGGGTCCAGGGCCTACGAGCAGTACTTC. This translates into CASSQVYGSRAYEQYF.

The J gene is TRBJ2-7, the V gene TRBV28; tentatively, D is TRBD2 (6 bases). This CDR3 is built from 16 residues. Trimming shortened V by 0 bases and J by 4 bases, and 16 bases separated the two germline ends. Germline CDR1 is MDHEN and CDR2 is SYDVKM. In DNA form, the CDR3 reads TGTGCCAGCAGTTTATGGGAGGGGCCCCTTGTGTACGAGCAGTACTTC. Its translation: CASSLWEGPLVYEQYF.